Sequencing of this T cell receptor beta chain was carried out in a study of blood T cell repertoires in COVID-19. Study-level information: Samples representing acute and convalescent COVID-19 were sourced from the United States, Italy and Spain. The analysed material was cDNA or gDNA that came from T cells, B-cell-depleted T cells, or PBMCs.

This clone has only one observation. This CDR3 region has 15 residues. After removal of 4 bases from V and 5 bases from J, the junction contained 6 bases not matched to a gene. Germline CDR1 MNHEY, CDR2 SVGAGI. Authors' analysis steps: For nucleated cells, counts were estimated from reference gene primer amplification. Data came from immunoSEQ multiplex PCR; TCRdb stores just in-frame clones and leaves some out. For V, J and clone size, that table is used; D and trimming come from the DNA. The repertoire includes roughly 110,000 clones, over 65% of them detected once, and less than 9.5% sits in the top ten.

The sequencing sample was made of peripheral blood. The rearrangement joins TRBV6-5 to TRBJ2-1; 9 positions match TRBD1. This receptor was taken from a woman between 40 and 50 years old with acute or convalescent COVID-19. The CDR3 reads CASSFGTGINNEQFF. CDR3 DNA: TGTGCCAGCAGTTTCGGGACAGGGATTAACAATGAGCAGTTCTTC.